This T cell receptor (beta chain) stems from a study of shared clonotypes between healthy human individuals. TCRdb keeps only in-frame clones here, not all; method: immunoSEQ multiplex PCR. In the table there are 600,000 or so clones, roughly 98% of which are singletons. V lost 8 bases and J lost 4; bases outside the gene matches: 7. The CDR3 loop spans 13 amino acids. Naive CD8 populations comprised CD45RO-negative cells positively selected for CCR7, excluding terminally differentiated effector memory CD45RA+ cells. The sequence came from a man aged 30 to 39 in good health. The sample taken for sequencing was naive CD8+ T cells sorted from blood. The chain has TRBV23-1 and TRBJ2-7, with 8 nucleotides matching TRBD2. TRBV23-1 is labeled an ORF, and its function is uncertain. CDR3 region: CASPGGRRYEQYF. In DNA form, the CDR3 reads TGCGCCAGCCCGGGCGGGAGGCGATACGAGCAGTACTTC.